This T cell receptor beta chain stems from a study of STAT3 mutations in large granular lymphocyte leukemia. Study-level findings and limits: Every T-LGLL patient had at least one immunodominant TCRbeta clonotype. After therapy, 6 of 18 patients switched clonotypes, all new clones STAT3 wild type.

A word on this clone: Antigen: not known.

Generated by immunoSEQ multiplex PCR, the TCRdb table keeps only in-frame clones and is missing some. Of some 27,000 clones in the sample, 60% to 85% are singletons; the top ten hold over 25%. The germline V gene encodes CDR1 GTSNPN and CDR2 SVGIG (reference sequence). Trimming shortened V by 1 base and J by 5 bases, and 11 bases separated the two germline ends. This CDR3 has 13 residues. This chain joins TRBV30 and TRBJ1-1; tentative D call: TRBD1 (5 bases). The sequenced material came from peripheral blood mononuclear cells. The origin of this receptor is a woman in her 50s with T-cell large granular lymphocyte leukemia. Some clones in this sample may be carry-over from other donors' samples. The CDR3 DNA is TGTGCCTGGAGTGGTGGAGGGGCGACTGAAGCTTTCTTT. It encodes CAWSGGGATEAFF.